A selection of T cell receptor beta chains follows, all from one sample in a study of cytomegalovirus exposure and HLA in healthy donors. The repertoire was sequenced with immunoSEQ multiplex PCR; TCRdb's copy has only in-frame clones and lacks some. The table shows some 150,000 clones, with 60% to 80% occurring only once. The sequenced sample was PBMCs. Every receptor here comes from a female donor in good health and CMV-seronegative. The CDR3 runs from the conserved cysteine through the conserved F or W. The D gene is left open where the match is weak. Rows give clone size only sometimes, using once, few, many, or a class for an expanded clone.

v_call: TRBV27
clone_size: .
j_call: TRBJ1-1
d_call: TRBD1
cdr3_nt: TGTGCCAGCAGTTTTGACAGGGCCACTGAAGCTTTCTTT
cdr3_aa: CASSFDRATEAFF

v_call: TRBV6-1
clone_size: .
j_call: TRBJ2-3
d_call: .
cdr3_nt: TGTGCCAGCAGTGCGTACGGAGGAGGACCAGATACGCAGTATTTT
cdr3_aa: CASSAYGGGPDTQYF

v_call: TRBV6-5
clone_size: .
j_call: TRBJ1-4
d_call: TRBD1
cdr3_nt: TGTGCCAGCAGTTGGGACAGGGATGAAAAACTGTTTTTT
cdr3_aa: CASSWDRDEKLFF

v_call: TRBV4-2
clone_size: .
j_call: TRBJ2-5
d_call: TRBD2
cdr3_nt: TGTGCCAGCAGCCTAGGGGGGCTAGCGGGGAATCGAGAGACCCAGTACTTC
cdr3_aa: CASSLGGLAGNRETQYF

v_call: TRBV5-1
clone_size: .
j_call: TRBJ1-3
d_call: .
cdr3_nt: TGCGCCAGCAGCTTGGGCAGCTCTGGAAACACCATATATTTT
cdr3_aa: CASSLGSSGNTIYF

v_call: TRBV6-1
clone_size: once
j_call: TRBJ2-3
d_call: .
cdr3_nt: TGTGCCAGCAGAGAGTTAGGGAGAGATACGCAGTATTTT
cdr3_aa: CASRELGRDTQYF

v_call: TRBV25-1
clone_size: .
j_call: TRBJ1-3
d_call: TRBD1
cdr3_nt: TGTGCCAGCAGTCCTTTACAGGGGGATTATGGAAACACCATATATTTT
cdr3_aa: CASSPLQGDYGNTIYF

v_call: TRBV7-3
clone_size: few
j_call: TRBJ1-2
d_call: .
cdr3_nt: TGTGCCAGCAGCTCCTCAAGGGAGTATGGCTACACCTTC
cdr3_aa: CASSSSREYGYTF

v_call: TRBV27
clone_size: .
j_call: TRBJ2-3
d_call: .
cdr3_nt: TGTGCCAGCAGTTTGCGCTTCGCAGATACGCAGTATTTT
cdr3_aa: CASSLRFADTQYF

v_call: TRBV5-8
clone_size: few
j_call: TRBJ1-2
d_call: .
cdr3_nt: TGTGCCAGCAGCTTGGGGGAGGGTGGCAGCTACACCTTC
cdr3_aa: CASSLGEGGSYTF

v_call: TRBV5-8
clone_size: .
j_call: TRBJ1-3
d_call: .
cdr3_nt: TGTGCCAGCAGCCTTGGACAGCTCTCTGGAAACACCATATATTTT
cdr3_aa: CASSLGQLSGNTIYF

v_call: TRBV30
clone_size: .
j_call: TRBJ2-7
d_call: TRBD2
cdr3_nt: TGTGCCTGGAGTGTATTGACTAGCGTCTCCTACGAGCAGTACTTC
cdr3_aa: CAWSVLTSVSYEQYF

v_call: TRBV6-5
clone_size: once
j_call: TRBJ2-7
d_call: TRBD1
cdr3_nt: TGTGCCAGCAGTTACCCGGTGGACAGGGGGGAGTACGAGCAGTACTTC
cdr3_aa: CASSYPVDRGEYEQYF

v_call: TRBV7-3
clone_size: .
j_call: TRBJ2-3
d_call: TRBD2
cdr3_nt: TGTGCCAGCAGCGGCAACGGACTAGCGGGAAGGGCAGATACGCAGTATTTT
cdr3_aa: CASSGNGLAGRADTQYF

v_call: TRBV11-2
clone_size: .
j_call: TRBJ2-7
d_call: .
cdr3_nt: TGTGCCAGCAGCAAGACAGAAACCTACGAGCAGTACTTC
cdr3_aa: CASSKTETYEQYF

v_call: TRBV7-8
clone_size: .
j_call: TRBJ2-3
d_call: .
cdr3_nt: TGTGCCAGCACCATTGGGGGGGGCGCGGCAGATACGCAGTATTTT
cdr3_aa: CASTIGGGAADTQYF

v_call: TRBV9
clone_size: .
j_call: TRBJ2-3
d_call: .
cdr3_nt: TGTGCCAGCAGCGTATATGAGGGGGGGGGCACAGATACGCAGTATTTT
cdr3_aa: CASSVYEGGGTDTQYF

v_call: TRBV2
clone_size: .
j_call: TRBJ2-7
d_call: TRBD1
cdr3_nt: TGTGCCAGCAGTGGCACGGGACAGGGGGCGCGGGAGCAGTACTTC
cdr3_aa: CASSGTGQGAREQYF

v_call: TRBV18
clone_size: .
j_call: TRBJ1-6
d_call: .
cdr3_nt: TGTGCCAGCTCACCGTTCTTGAAATTCACTCTATCTGGCAGGGCGAAGGATTCACCCCTCCACTTT
cdr3_aa: CASSPFLKFTLSGRAKDSPLHF

v_call: TRBV18
clone_size: once
j_call: TRBJ2-1
d_call: TRBD1
cdr3_nt: TGTGCCAGCTCACCACCGGGACAGGGTTTCTACAATGAGCAGTTCTTC
cdr3_aa: CASSPPGQGFYNEQFF

v_call: TRBV28
clone_size: .
j_call: TRBJ2-3
d_call: .
cdr3_nt: TGTGCCAGCAGCGGGGACAACCGGTTAGTTTACACAGATACGCAGTATTTT
cdr3_aa: CASSGDNRLVYTDTQYF

v_call: TRBV2
clone_size: few
j_call: TRBJ2-5
d_call: .
cdr3_nt: TGTGCCAGCAGTGAAAGAATAGCACAAGAGACCCAGTACTTC
cdr3_aa: CASSERIAQETQYF

v_call: TRBV25-1
clone_size: once
j_call: TRBJ2-5
d_call: TRBD2
cdr3_nt: TGTGCCAGCAGTGAATGGACCCCTAGCGGGGGTAAAGAGACCCAGTACTTC
cdr3_aa: CASSEWTPSGGKETQYF

v_call: TRBV10-3
clone_size: few
j_call: TRBJ2-1
d_call: TRBD2
cdr3_nt: TGTGCCATCAGCCCTGGAGTAGCGGGAGGAAAGGGGCACAATGAGCAGTTCTTC
cdr3_aa: CAISPGVAGGKGHNEQFF

v_call: TRBV7-6
clone_size: .
j_call: TRBJ2-7
d_call: .
cdr3_nt: TGTGCCAGCAGCCAGGGTTGCGAGCAGTACTTC
cdr3_aa: CASSQGCEQYF

v_call: TRBV2
clone_size: .
j_call: TRBJ2-5
d_call: .
cdr3_nt: TGTGCCAGCAGCAGTCAAGAGACCCAGTACTTC
cdr3_aa: CASSSQETQYF

v_call: TRBV2
clone_size: .
j_call: TRBJ2-3
d_call: TRBD2
cdr3_nt: TGTGCCAGCGGGAGGGATGATACGCAGTATTTT
cdr3_aa: CASGRDDTQYF

v_call: TRBV18
clone_size: .
j_call: TRBJ2-5
d_call: .
cdr3_nt: TGTGCCAGCTCACCACGGCAGGGCCAAGAGACCCAGTACTTC
cdr3_aa: CASSPRQGQETQYF

v_call: TRBV2
clone_size: .
j_call: TRBJ2-1
d_call: TRBD1
cdr3_nt: TGTGCCAGCACCCCAGAGGGACAGGGGGTGGATGAGCAGTTCTTC
cdr3_aa: CASTPEGQGVDEQFF

v_call: TRBV29-1
clone_size: .
j_call: TRBJ2-7
d_call: TRBD1
cdr3_nt: TGCAGCGTTGAAGGTTTGAGGGGGACAGACAGGGGAGCTCTCTACGAGCAGTACTTC
cdr3_aa: CSVEGLRGTDRGALYEQYF